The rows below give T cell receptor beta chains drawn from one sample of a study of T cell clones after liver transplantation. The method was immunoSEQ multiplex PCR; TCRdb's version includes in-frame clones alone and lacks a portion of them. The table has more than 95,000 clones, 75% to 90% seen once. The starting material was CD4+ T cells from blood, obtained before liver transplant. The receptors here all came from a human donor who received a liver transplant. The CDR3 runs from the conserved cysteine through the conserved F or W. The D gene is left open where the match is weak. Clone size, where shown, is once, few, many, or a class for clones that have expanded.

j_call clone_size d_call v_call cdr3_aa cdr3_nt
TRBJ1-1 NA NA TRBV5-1 CASRGERRMNTEAFF TGCGCCAGCCGGGGAGAAAGAAGAATGAACACTGAAGCTTTCTTT
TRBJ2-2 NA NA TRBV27 CASSLRTGELFF TGTGCCAGCAGTTTGAGGACCGGGGAGCTGTTTTTT
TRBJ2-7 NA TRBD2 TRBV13 CASSPSGGDYEQYF TGTGCCAGCAGCCCCAGCGGGGGGGACTACGAGCAGTACTTC
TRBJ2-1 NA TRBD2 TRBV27 CASSGRLAGGYNEQFF TGTGCCAGCAGTGGAAGACTAGCGGGAGGGTACAATGAGCAGTTCTTC
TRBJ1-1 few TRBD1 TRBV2 CASTGDRVNTEAFF TGTGCCAGCACTGGGGACAGGGTAAACACTGAAGCTTTCTTT
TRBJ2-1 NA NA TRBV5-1 CASSLARNRALSYNEQFF TGCGCCAGCAGCTTGGCGAGGAACAGGGCCCTATCCTACAATGAGCAGTTCTTC
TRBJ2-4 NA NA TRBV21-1 CASNLRSWTGLGIQYF TGTGCCAGCAACCTCCGCTCCTGGACAGGGCTGGGCATTCAGTACTTC
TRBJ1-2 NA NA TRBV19 CASSMPNSNYGYTF TGTGCCAGTAGTATGCCAAACTCTAACTATGGCTACACCTTC
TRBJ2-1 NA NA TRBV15 CATSRGRDPRGEQFF TGTGCCACCAGCAGAGGCCGAGATCCGAGGGGTGAGCAGTTCTTC
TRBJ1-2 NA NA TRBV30 CAERRSGYGYTF TGTGCCGAACGACGGTCGGGATATGGCTACACCTTC
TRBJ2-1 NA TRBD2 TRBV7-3 CASSLAGGEYNEQFF TGTGCCAGCAGCTTAGCGGGAGGGGAATACAATGAGCAGTTCTTC
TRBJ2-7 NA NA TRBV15 CATSSPGQREYEQYF TGTGCCACCAGCTCCCCGGGCCAAAGAGAATACGAGCAGTACTTC
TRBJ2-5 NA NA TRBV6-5 CASSYGGSETQYF TGTGCCAGCAGTTACGGGGGAAGTGAGACCCAGTACTTC
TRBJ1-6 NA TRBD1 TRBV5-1 CASSSSQKTGGNSPLHF TGCGCCAGCAGTTCCTCCCAAAAGACAGGGGGTAATTCACCCCTCCACTTT
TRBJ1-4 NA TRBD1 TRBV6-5 CASKRDRGPEKLFF TGTGCCAGCAAGAGGGACAGGGGCCCTGAAAAACTGTTTTTT
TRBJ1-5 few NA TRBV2 CASSVAYSNQPQHF TGTGCCAGCAGTGTGGCGTATAGCAATCAGCCCCAGCATTTT
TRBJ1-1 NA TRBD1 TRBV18 CASSPKQGSTEAFF TGTGCCAGCTCACCTAAACAGGGGAGCACTGAAGCTTTCTTT